One sample yielded the 9 T cell receptor beta chains listed below, sequenced in a study of T cells after yellow fever vaccination. TCRdb reprocessed the 5' RACE reads with MiXCR, giving one entry per CDR3 protein. The profile shows a few hundred thousand distinct CDR3 sequences, roughly 11% of them singletons. The sequencing used PBMCs, collected on the day of the first yellow fever vaccination. The receptors stem from a man aged 18 to 35 who received the YFV17D yellow fever vaccine.

Only a few counts were recorded for this clonotype. The V gene is TRBV28, the J gene TRBJ2-5; no firm D call. Germline V gene data show CDR1 as MDHEN and CDR2 as SYDVKM. V gave up 2 bases and J gave up 9 bases, with 13 bases separating them. The CDR3 runs to 13 residues. The CDR3 nucleotides are TGTGCCAGCAGTTTAGGTCTAGTGGTGGCCCAGTACTTC. It encodes CASSLGLVVAQYF. The full variable domain, completed using reference TRBV28 and TRBJ2-5, is DVKVTQSSRYLVKRTGEKVFLECVQDMDHENMFWYRQDPGLGLRLIYFSYDVKMKEKGDIPEGYSVSREKKERFSLILESASTNQTSMYLCASSLGLVVAQYFGPGTRLLVL.

This clonotype occurred a few times. This rearrangement joins TRBV5-5 to TRBJ2-5; unclear D gene. The CDR3 is 15 residues long. Trimming stripped 4 bases from V and 4 bases from J, with 17 bases between. Germline CDR1 and CDR2: SGHKS and YYEKEE (reference sequence). The CDR3 here is CASSPPPDGVETQYF. DNA of the CDR3: TGTGCCAGCAGCCCTCCCCCCGACGGAGTAGAGACCCAGTACTTC.

This clonotype was counted only a few times. The chain links TRBV7-2 to TRBJ2-7; unclear D gene. Trimming removed 3 bases from V and 3 bases from J, with 15 bases in between. The CDR3 has 15 residues. The germline V gene encodes CDR1 SGHTA and CDR2 FQGNSA. The CDR3 DNA reads TGTGCCAGCAGCTTCAATCCGGTGGCAGGCTACGAGCAGTACTTC. Its protein product is CASSFNPVAGYEQYF.

The chain couples TRBV6-5 to TRBJ1-5; D unresolved. The ends were cut back, 2 bases at V and 5 bases at J, with 7 bases in the middle. Germline V gene lookup returns CDR1 MNHEY and CDR2 SVGAGI. This CDR3 region has 13 residues. The CDR3 DNA sequence: TGTGCCAGCAGTTACGGTCCCCATCAGCCCCAGCATTTT. Amino acids: CASSYGPHQPQHF.

J is TRBJ2-2 and V is TRBV7-2; TRBD1 agrees at 7 bases. CDR3 length: 16 residues. V dropped 4 bases and J dropped 5; count of bases not matched to a gene: 10. Germline assignment: CDR1 SGHTA and CDR2 FQGNSA. The CDR3 loop is CASSWRGGAATGELFF. For the CDR3, the DNA is TGTGCCAGCAGCTGGAGAGGGGGCGCGGCAACCGGGGAGCTGTTTTTT.

The chain links TRBV4-2 to TRBJ2-5; a possible D gene is TRBD1 (6 bases). The germline gives CDR1 LGHNA, CDR2 YNFKEQ. This CDR3 is built from 14 residues. V was clipped by 0 bases and J by 6 bases, with 11 bases between them. The CDR3 spells CASSQEQGAKTQYF. The DNA for the CDR3 is TGTGCCAGCAGCCAAGAACAGGGTGCAAAGACCCAGTACTTC.

This clonotype turned up a few times. CDR3 sequence: CSASISSGANVLTF. CDR3 DNA: TGCAGTGCTAGTATCAGCTCTGGGGCCAACGTCCTGACTTTC. The rearrangement links TRBV20-1 to TRBJ2-6; D call uncertain. Germline-derived CDR1 and CDR2 are DFQATT and SNEGSKA (reference sequence). The CDR3 totals 14 residues. V was shortened by 3 bases and J by 0 bases, with 6 bases between the two germline ends.

This clonotype was counted a few times. V gene TRBV7-9 combines with J gene TRBJ2-1, with TRBD1 matching over 8 bases. The V gene's germline CDR1 is SEHNR and CDR2 FQNEAQ (reference sequence). The CDR3 contains 13 residues. The V segment lost 10 bases and the J segment 9 bases; nucleotides outside the gene matches: 11. Here the CDR3 reads CAKGQGPGPEQFF. DNA of the CDR3: TGTGCCAAAGGACAGGGCCCCGGTCCTGAGCAGTTCTTC.

This clonotype was detected a few times. The V call is TRBV12-5, the J call TRBJ2-3; the D is unclear. CDR1 and CDR2 (germline): LGHNT, FRNRAP. The CDR3 contains 15 residues. Trimming took 5 bases from V and 3 from J, leaving 15 bases between them. The CDR3 protein is CASGSRRGGTDTQYF. Here the CDR3 DNA reads TGTGCTAGTGGTAGCCGTCGCGGTGGAACAGATACGCAGTATTTT.